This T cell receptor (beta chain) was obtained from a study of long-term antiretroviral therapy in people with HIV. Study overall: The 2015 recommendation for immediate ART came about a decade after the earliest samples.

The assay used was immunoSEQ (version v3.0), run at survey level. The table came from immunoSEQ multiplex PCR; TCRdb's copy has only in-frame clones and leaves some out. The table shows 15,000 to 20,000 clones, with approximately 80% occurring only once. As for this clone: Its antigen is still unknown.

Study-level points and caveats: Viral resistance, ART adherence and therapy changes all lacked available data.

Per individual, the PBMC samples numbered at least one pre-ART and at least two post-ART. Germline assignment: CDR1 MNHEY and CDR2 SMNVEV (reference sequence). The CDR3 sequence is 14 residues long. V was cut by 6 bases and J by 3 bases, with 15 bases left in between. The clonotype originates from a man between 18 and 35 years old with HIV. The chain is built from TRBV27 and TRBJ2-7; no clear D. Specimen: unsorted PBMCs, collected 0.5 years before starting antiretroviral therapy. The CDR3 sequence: CASRSTPLHYEQYF. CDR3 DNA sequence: TGTGCCAGCAGGTCCACCCCCCTTCACTACGAGCAGTACTTC.